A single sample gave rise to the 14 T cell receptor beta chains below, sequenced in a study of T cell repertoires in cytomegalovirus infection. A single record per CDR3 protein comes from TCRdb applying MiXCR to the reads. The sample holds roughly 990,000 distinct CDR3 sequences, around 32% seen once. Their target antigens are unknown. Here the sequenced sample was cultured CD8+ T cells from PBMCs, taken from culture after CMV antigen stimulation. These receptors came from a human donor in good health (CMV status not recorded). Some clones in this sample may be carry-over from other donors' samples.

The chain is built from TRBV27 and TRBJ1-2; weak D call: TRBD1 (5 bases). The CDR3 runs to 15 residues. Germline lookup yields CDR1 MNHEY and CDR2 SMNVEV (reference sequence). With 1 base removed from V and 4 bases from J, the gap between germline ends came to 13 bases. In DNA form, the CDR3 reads TGTGCCAGCAGTTTATATACCGACAGCCTCTATGGCTACACCTTC. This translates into CASSLYTDSLYGYTF.

The CDR3 sequence is CASRAGGGELFF. The CDR3 DNA follows: TGTGCCAGTCGGGCAGGCGGCGGGGAGCTGTTTTTT. This sequence joins TRBV19 and TRBJ2-2, with D unclear. Germline-derived CDR1 and CDR2 are LNHDA and SQIVND (reference sequence). Between the trimmed V and J ends, which lost 8 bases and 7 bases, there was a span of 11 bases. The CDR3 length is 12 residues.

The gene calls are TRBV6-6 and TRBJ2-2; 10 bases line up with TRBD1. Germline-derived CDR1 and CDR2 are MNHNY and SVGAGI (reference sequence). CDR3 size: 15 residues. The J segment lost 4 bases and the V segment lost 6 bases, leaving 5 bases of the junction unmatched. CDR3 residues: CASRVDRGPTGELFF. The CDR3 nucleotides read TGTGCCAGCAGGGTCGACAGGGGGCCCACCGGGGAGCTGTTTTTT.

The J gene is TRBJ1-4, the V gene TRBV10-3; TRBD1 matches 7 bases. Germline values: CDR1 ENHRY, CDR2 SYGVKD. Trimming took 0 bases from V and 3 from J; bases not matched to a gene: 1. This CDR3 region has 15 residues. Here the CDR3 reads CAISESGQSNEKLFF. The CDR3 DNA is TGTGCCATCAGTGAGTCGGGACAGTCTAATGAAAAACTGTTTTTT.

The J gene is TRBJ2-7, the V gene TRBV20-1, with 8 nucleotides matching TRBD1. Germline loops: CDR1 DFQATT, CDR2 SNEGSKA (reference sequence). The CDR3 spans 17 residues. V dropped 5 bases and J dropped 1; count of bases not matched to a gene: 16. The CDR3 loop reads CSADGAQGAMKSYEQYF. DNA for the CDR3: TGCAGTGCTGACGGGGCGCAGGGGGCGATGAAATCCTACGAGCAGTACTTC.

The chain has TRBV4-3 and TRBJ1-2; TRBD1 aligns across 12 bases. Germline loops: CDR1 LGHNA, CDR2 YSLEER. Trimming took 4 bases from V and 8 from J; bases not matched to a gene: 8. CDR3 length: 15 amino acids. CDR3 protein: CASSPLGQGAEGYTF. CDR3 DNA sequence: TGCGCCAGCAGCCCATTGGGACAGGGGGCGGAGGGCTACACCTTC.

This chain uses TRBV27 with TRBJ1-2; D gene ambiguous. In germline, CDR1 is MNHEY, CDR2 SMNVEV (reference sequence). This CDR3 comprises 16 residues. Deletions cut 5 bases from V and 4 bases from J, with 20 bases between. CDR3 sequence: CASSHHFLREIYGYTF. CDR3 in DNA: TGTGCCAGCAGTCACCATTTTTTAAGGGAGATCTATGGCTACACCTTC.

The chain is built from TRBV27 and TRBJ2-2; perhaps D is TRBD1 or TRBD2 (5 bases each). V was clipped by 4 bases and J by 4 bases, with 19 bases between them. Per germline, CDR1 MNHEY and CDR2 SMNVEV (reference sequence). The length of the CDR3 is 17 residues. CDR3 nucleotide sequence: TGTGCCAGCAGTTCCGACCTTGGGGGAGAGGGCACCGGGGAGCTGTTTTTT. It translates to CASSSDLGGEGTGELFF.

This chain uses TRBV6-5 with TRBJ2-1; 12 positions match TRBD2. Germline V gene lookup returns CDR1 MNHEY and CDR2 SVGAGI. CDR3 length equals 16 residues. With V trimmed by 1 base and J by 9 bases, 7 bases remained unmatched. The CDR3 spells CASSYFTSGGSGEQFF. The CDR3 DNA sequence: TGTGCCAGCAGTTACTTCACTAGCGGGGGGTCGGGTGAGCAGTTCTTC.

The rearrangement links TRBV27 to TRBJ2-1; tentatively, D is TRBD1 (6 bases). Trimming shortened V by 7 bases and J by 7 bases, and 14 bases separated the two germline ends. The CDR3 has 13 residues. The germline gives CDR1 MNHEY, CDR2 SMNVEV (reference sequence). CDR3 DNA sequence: TGTGCCAGCACCCCGACAGGCGCTAATGAGCAGTTCTTC. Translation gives CASTPTGANEQFF.

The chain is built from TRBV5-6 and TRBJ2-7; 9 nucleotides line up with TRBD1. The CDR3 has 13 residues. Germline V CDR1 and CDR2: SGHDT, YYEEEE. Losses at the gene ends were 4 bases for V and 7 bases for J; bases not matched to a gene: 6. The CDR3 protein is CASSRPGQGEQYV. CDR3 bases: TGTGCCAGCAGCCGTCCGGGACAGGGAGAGCAGTACGTC.

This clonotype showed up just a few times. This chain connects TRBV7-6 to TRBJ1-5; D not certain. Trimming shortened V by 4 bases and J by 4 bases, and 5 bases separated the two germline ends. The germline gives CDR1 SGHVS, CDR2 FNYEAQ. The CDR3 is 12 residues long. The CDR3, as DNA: TGTGCCAGCAGCTATGCAAATCAGCCCCAGCATTTT. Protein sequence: CASSYANQPQHF.

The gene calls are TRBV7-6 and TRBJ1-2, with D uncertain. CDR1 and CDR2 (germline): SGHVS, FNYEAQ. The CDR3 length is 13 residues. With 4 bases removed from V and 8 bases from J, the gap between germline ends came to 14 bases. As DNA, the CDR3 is TGTGCCAGCAGCTCTGAACGACCTCAGGGCTACACCTTC. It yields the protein CASSSERPQGYTF.

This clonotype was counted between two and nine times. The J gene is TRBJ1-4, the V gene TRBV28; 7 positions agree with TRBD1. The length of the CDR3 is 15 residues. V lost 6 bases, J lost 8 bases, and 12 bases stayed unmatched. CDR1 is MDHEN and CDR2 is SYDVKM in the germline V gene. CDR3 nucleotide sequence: TGTGCCAGCAGGGACGGGGACAGTTTAAACGAAAAACTGTTTTTT. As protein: CASRDGDSLNEKLFF.